Below, 3 T cell receptor beta chains from the same sample are listed, as sequenced in a study of Tregs in tolerant kidney transplant recipients. Data came from immunoSEQ multiplex PCR; TCRdb stores just in-frame clones and leaves some out. The sample includes hundreds of thousands of clones, approximately 83% of them seen just once. The sample taken for sequencing was CD4+ T cells from blood. All receptors derive from a human donor in good health.

The CDR3, as DNA: TGTGCCAGCGTACAGGGCGGCAATCAGCCCCAGCATTTT. Its protein product is CASVQGGNQPQHF. V and J are TRBV6-5 and TRBJ1-5, with a weak D call TRBD1 (6 bases). Per the germline V gene, CDR1 is MNHEY and CDR2 is SVGAGI. The CDR3 length is 13 residues. V was shortened by 8 bases and J by 2 bases, with 10 bases between the two germline ends.

A few counts support this clone. This sequence joins TRBV5-4 and TRBJ1-5; tentative D call: TRBD1 (5 bases). The CDR3 sequence is 13 residues long. The V and J ends lost 4 bases and 3 bases respectively, with 8 bases between them. CDR1 and CDR2 from the germline V gene are SGHNT and YYREEE (reference sequence). CDR3 DNA sequence: TGTGCCAGCAGCCCCGGGACCAATCAGCCCCAGCATTTT. It yields the protein CASSPGTNQPQHF. The variable domain in full, with the rest retrieved from reference TRBV5-4 and TRBJ1-5, is ETGVTQSPTHLIKTRGQQVTLRCSSQSGHNTVSWYQQALGQGPQFIFQYYREEENGRGNFPPRFSGLQFPNYSSELNVNALELDDSALYLCASSPGTNQPQHFGDGTRLSIL.

The chain employs TRBV10-1 and TRBJ2-4; D uncertain. Per the germline V gene, CDR1 is WNHNN and CDR2 is SYGVQD (reference sequence). There are 17 residues in the CDR3. V was shortened by 3 bases and J by 4 bases, with 19 bases between the two germline ends. CDR3 sequence: CASSEKADWVRKNIQYF. In nucleotides, the CDR3 is TGCGCCAGCAGTGAAAAGGCAGACTGGGTGAGGAAAAACATTCAGTACTTC.